The 15 T cell receptor beta chains given below trace back to one sample, sequenced in a study of T cell changes during pregnancy in multiple sclerosis. The method was immunoSEQ multiplex PCR; TCRdb's version includes in-frame clones alone and lacks a portion of them. The profile covers 45,000 to 55,000 clones, with 88% appearing a single time and 1% to 1.5% taken by the ten largest. The material was CD4+ T cells from peripheral blood mononuclear cells, obtained in the second trimester of pregnancy. All receptors derive from a female donor with multiple sclerosis, enrolled in a pregnancy study.

The chain is built from TRBV5-1 and TRBJ1-4; 9 bases agree with TRBD1. Germline assignment: CDR1 SGHRS and CDR2 YFSETQ. The CDR3 is 15 amino acids. Losses at the gene ends were 4 bases for V and 6 bases for J; bases not matched to a gene: 7. The DNA for the CDR3 is TGCGCCAGCAGCCTCGGGACAGGGAGCGATGAAAAACTGTTTTTT. Protein product: CASSLGTGSDEKLFF.

This clone showed up just a few times. Here the CDR3 reads CAWSTPRNNEKLFF. CDR3 nucleotide sequence: TGTGCCTGGAGTACTCCGAGAAACAATGAAAAACTGTTTTTT. The J gene is TRBJ1-4, the V gene TRBV30, with D unresolved. The ends were cut back, 2 bases at V and 5 bases at J, with 12 bases in the middle. CDR3 length: 14 amino acids. The germline CDR1 and CDR2 sequences are GTSNPN and SVGIG (reference sequence).

The genes are TRBV30 and TRBJ2-5; possibly TRBD2 for D (5 bases). The CDR3 has 15 amino acids. Germline loops: CDR1 GTSNPN, CDR2 SVGIG (reference sequence). V lost 0 bases and J lost 7, with 18 bases in between. CDR3 in DNA: TGTGCCTGGAGTGTACGGGTGAGGGCCCCCAGGACCCAGTACTTC. Protein product: CAWSVRVRAPRTQYF.

The chain employs TRBV7-8 and TRBJ2-5; D gene ambiguous. Germline V gene data show CDR1 as SGHVS and CDR2 as FQNEAQ. This CDR3 contains 12 residues. The V gene lost 5 bases and the J gene lost 5 bases, with 9 bases spanning the gap. The CDR3 sequence: CASSATRETQYF. The CDR3 DNA sequence: TGTGCCAGCAGCGCCACCCGGGAGACCCAGTACTTC.

The chain uses TRBV19 and TRBJ2-4, with 10 positions matching TRBD2. V lost 0 bases to trimming and J lost 8 bases; unmatched junction nucleotides: 7. The CDR3 is made up of 16 amino acids. Germline V lookup: CDR1 LNHDA, CDR2 SQIVND (reference sequence). The CDR3, as DNA: TGTGCCAGTAGTATAGATATCCAGCGGGAGGGTCACATTCAGTACTTC. Encoded protein: CASSIDIQREGHIQYF.

V usage is TRBV14 and J usage is TRBJ2-3; 10 bases are a match to TRBD2. This CDR3 is built from 17 residues. Germline V gene lookup returns CDR1 SGHDN and CDR2 FVKESK. V was pared by 2 bases and J by 3 bases, with 8 bases of the junction left unmatched. CDR3 nucleotides: TGTGCCAGCAGCCAATCACTAGCGGGGACGGGGACAGATACGCAGTATTTT. As protein: CASSQSLAGTGTDTQYF.

This clone is a singleton in its sample. The chain joins TRBV9 to TRBJ1-3; D call uncertain. CDR3 length: 11 amino acids. Germline V gene lookup returns CDR1 SGDLS and CDR2 YYNGEE. Deletions cut 3 bases from V and 5 bases from J, with 3 bases between. The CDR3, as DNA: TGTGCCAGCAGCGATAGAAACACCATATATTTT. Protein product: CASSDRNTIYF.

The chain combines TRBV21-1 with TRBJ1-5; TRBD1 is taken as the D call from the table, unchecked against the DNA. TRBV21-1 is tagged as a pseudogene. There are 16 residues in the CDR3. CDR3 loop: CASSKEGQRGNQPQHF. CDR3 in DNA: TGTGCCAGCAGCAAAGAGGGACAAAGGGGGAATCAGCCCCAGCATTTT.

V and J are TRBV11-2 and TRBJ2-3; possible D gene TRBD2, 6 bases. V lost 1 base, J lost 0 bases, and 14 bases lay in between. There are 17 residues in the CDR3. Germline V gene lookup returns CDR1 SGHAT and CDR2 FQNNGV. For the CDR3, the DNA is TGTGCCAGCAGCTTAGGAGGAGCGGGTTCTAGCACAGATACGCAGTATTTT. Encoded protein: CASSLGGAGSSTDTQYF.

The chain couples TRBV11-2 to TRBJ1-4; a possible D gene is TRBD1 (5 bases). V gave up 5 bases and J gave up 8 bases, with 9 bases separating them. CDR3 size: 12 residues. The V gene's germline CDR1 is SGHAT and CDR2 FQNNGV. CDR3 in amino acids: CASSPTEEKLFF. The CDR3 DNA follows: TGTGCCAGCAGCCCGACAGAAGAAAAACTGTTTTTT.

This chain links TRBV4-2 with TRBJ2-3, with D possibly matching TRBD2 (6 bases). CDR1 is LGHNA and CDR2 is YNFKEQ in the germline V gene. The V end was cut by 4 bases, the J end by 3 bases, with 14 bases between. The CDR3 sequence is 15 residues long. This CDR3 reads CASSPYTSGTDTQYF. The CDR3 coding sequence is TGTGCCAGCAGCCCTTACACGAGCGGGACAGATACGCAGTATTTT.

The J gene is TRBJ1-2, the V gene TRBV15, with 7 bases that match TRBD1. Per the germline V gene, CDR1 is LNHNV and CDR2 is YYDKDF (reference sequence). The ends lost 0 bases at V and 8 bases at J; junction bases unmatched: 6. The CDR3 sequence is 14 residues long. The CDR3 nucleotides are TGTGCCACCAGCAGAGATTGGGACAGAGGAGGCTACACCTTC. Its translation: CATSRDWDRGGYTF.

This rearrangement joins TRBV7-3 to TRBJ2-3; a possible D gene is TRBD1 (6 bases). V shed 1 base and J shed 1 base, with 6 bases lying between them. CDR1 and CDR2 (germline): SGHTA, FQGTGA. The CDR3 runs 14 residues. CDR3 residues: CASSLNRGTDTQYF. The CDR3 region has the DNA TGTGCCAGCAGCTTAAACAGGGGCACAGATACGCAGTATTTT.

This clone has just one count. The chain couples TRBV18 to TRBJ2-7; D perhaps matches TRBD1 (6 bases). Germline CDR1 reads KGHSH; CDR2 reads LQKENI. The CDR3 sequence is 14 residues long. The V end was cut by 3 bases, the J end by 3 bases, with 12 bases between. The CDR3 DNA reads TGTGCCAGCTCACCTGGGGACAACCTCTACGAGCAGTACTTC. As protein: CASSPGDNLYEQYF.

Notes on this clone: This sample includes further DNA sequences coding for the same CDR3. The J gene is TRBJ1-3, the V gene TRBV5-1; the match to TRBD1 covers 7 bases. The trim removed 4 bases at V and 4 bases at J, leaving 5 bases unmatched. This CDR3 is built from 14 residues. CDR1 and CDR2 (germline): SGHRS, YFSETQ. This chain's CDR3 is CASSPGTAGNTIYF. CDR3 coding DNA: TGCGCCAGCAGCCCCGGGACAGCCGGAAACACCATATATTTT.